Following are 8 T cell receptor beta chains from one sample sequenced in a study of Ad26.COV2.S vaccination and SARS-CoV-2 variants. Treatment denoted: 15 to 20 received Ad26.COV2.S at low or high dose, single or two shots; roughly 5 received placebo; per-sample allocation not given. Samples were taken on day 63 after the first vaccine or placebo injection. Clones were read by immunoSEQ multiplex PCR, and TCRdb kept only the in-frame ones, dropping some. The sample lists some 290,000 clones; about 86% were seen once. The source was peripheral blood, collected in a trial of Ad26.COV2.S vaccine versus placebo. These receptors all come from a person aged 18-60 years who received the Ad26.COV2.S COVID-19 vaccine or a placebo.

The chain joins TRBV11-2 to TRBJ2-7; 12 bases align to TRBD2. The trim removed 3 bases at V and 7 bases at J, leaving 7 bases unmatched. This CDR3 is built from 15 residues. CDR1 is SGHAT, CDR2 FQNNGV, per germline. CDR3: CASSLEASGGAEQYF. The CDR3 DNA reads TGTGCCAGCAGCTTGGAGGCTAGCGGGGGGGCGGAGCAGTACTTC.

Points on this clone: One junction end does not reproduce the germline sequence, and a read error may be involved. Other DNA sequences of this sample code for an identical CDR3. The chain links TRBV5-8 to TRBJ2-7, with D unresolved. The CDR3 extends over 15 amino acids. The germline gives CDR1 SGHTS, CDR2 YDEGEE. The CDR3 is CASSELTGISYEQYF. The CDR3 DNA follows: TGTGCCAGCAGCGAGCTGACGGGTATCTCCTATGAGCAGTACTTC.

This chain uses TRBV10-3 with TRBJ2-7, with TRBD1 identical over 9 bases. From germline, CDR1 is ENHRY and CDR2 SYGVKD. V lost 6 bases, J lost 5 bases, and 5 bases stayed unmatched. This CDR3 is 13 amino acids long. CDR3 sequence: CAISGTGFNEQYF. The CDR3 coding sequence is TGTGCCATCAGCGGGACAGGGTTTAACGAGCAGTACTTC.

This clone appeared once. The chain has TRBV29-1 and TRBJ1-1; TRBD1 aligns across 8 bases. This CDR3 has 11 amino acids. Germline V gives CDR1 SQVTM, CDR2 ANQGSEA. V lost 7 bases, J lost 4 bases, and 2 bases stayed unmatched. In DNA form, the CDR3 reads TGCAGCGGAGGACAGGGCACTGAAGCTTTCTTT. It specifies CSGGQGTEAFF.

The chain links TRBV5-1 to TRBJ2-5, with D possibly TRBD1 on 7 matching bases. V was trimmed by 4 bases and J by 5 bases, leaving 18 bases between them. The CDR3 has 15 residues. Germline V gene sequence: CDR1 SGHRS, CDR2 YFSETQ. The CDR3 sequence is CASSPEATGRETQYF. As DNA, the CDR3 is TGCGCCAGCAGCCCCGAGGCGACAGGGAGGGAGACCCAGTACTTC.

This chain connects TRBV7-2 to TRBJ1-2; D is unresolved. This CDR3 has 12 amino acids. In germline, CDR1 is SGHTA, CDR2 FQGNSA. Trimming cost V 4 bases and J 3 bases, with 6 bases left between them. The CDR3 spells CASSSLDYGYTF. DNA of the CDR3: TGTGCCAGCAGCTCCCTGGACTATGGCTACACCTTC.

This clone turned up a few times. The rearrangement uses TRBV5-8 and TRBJ1-2; 9 bases map to TRBD1. Per the germline V gene, CDR1 is SGHTS and CDR2 is YDEGEE. The CDR3 runs 14 residues. V dropped 5 bases and J dropped 1; count of bases not matched to a gene: 3. In nucleotides, the CDR3 is TGTGCCAGCAGGGGACAGGGCGGTAACTATGGCTACACCTTC. Translated: CASRGQGGNYGYTF.

This clone turned up a few times. This sequence joins TRBV2 and TRBJ1-1; 7 bases align to TRBD1. The germline gives CDR1 SNHLY, CDR2 FYNNEI. Germline trimming cut 6 bases from V and 3 bases from J; bases unmatched to any gene: 16. This CDR3 region has 17 residues. The CDR3 region is CASRTQGGILRDTEAFF. Here the CDR3 DNA reads TGTGCCAGCAGGACCCAGGGGGGCATTCTAAGGGACACTGAAGCTTTCTTT.